This entry is about one TCR beta chain. Losses at the gene ends were 6 bases for V and 8 bases for J; bases not matched to a gene: 10. Germline V lookup: CDR1 ENHRY, CDR2 SYGVKD. This CDR3 is 15 amino acids long. The record originates from a study of cytomegalovirus exposure and HLA in healthy donors. PCR primers comprised 60 Vbeta and 13 Jbeta primers. Here immunoSEQ multiplex PCR was the method, and the copy in TCRdb shows in-frame clones only, minus some. Here the sample spans fewer than 350,000 clones, about 90% being singletons. The sequence was obtained from a woman younger than 30 in good health and CMV-seronegative. Sequencing used PBMCs. The V gene is TRBV10-3, the J gene TRBJ1-6, with TRBD1 matching 7 bases. CDR3 sequence (DNA): TGTGCCATCAGCCAGTCCGGGACAGCTTATTCACCCCTCCACTTT. Protein product: CAISQSGTAYSPLHF.